The clone carrying this T cell receptor (beta chain) has at least ten counts. Its matching antigen is unknown. The data originate from a study of T cells in Graves' hyperthyroidism and ophthalmopathy. Study-wide points: Researchers found most expanded thyroid clonotypes above 0.001 in blood as well.

RNA transcripts provided the source from which TCR beta CDR3 regions were amplified. The HTBI primer set was used in a first-round RT-PCR of the TCR CDR3. TCRdb reprocessed the multiplex PCR reads with MiXCR, giving one entry per CDR3 protein. The repertoire has under 650,000 distinct CDR3 sequences, about a sixth of them found once; the top ten carry 3.8%. CDR1 and CDR2 (germline): MNHNS, SASEGT. The CDR3 contains 15 residues. The V end lost 5 bases, the J end lost 2 bases, and 13 bases lay between the germline ends. The TCR originated in a woman aged 25 to 45 with Graves' hyperthyroidism. The sample consisted of blood. The chain has TRBV6-1 and TRBJ2-1; D call uncertain. The chain's CDR3 is CASSLVVSPYNEQFF. The CDR3 DNA follows: TGTGCCAGCAGTCTTGTGGTTTCTCCCTACAATGAGCAGTTCTTC.